This passage covers 14 T cell receptor beta chains from one sample sequenced in a study of blood T cell repertoires in COVID-19 (dated by TCRdb to 2020 to 2022). Library preparation was by the immunoSEQ multiplex PCR assay. What TCRdb holds here is the immuneACCESS table cut down to in-frame rearrangements. Part of the clones is not present; checked against another copy, under half of the missing clones reflect an unresolved V gene, and the others are unexplained. In all, the sample holds fewer than 200,000 clones, and 70% to 90% of those were seen once. The biggest ten clones account for under 25% of the sample. Input material: peripheral blood. The receptors were sampled from a man between 60 and 70 years old with active or convalescent COVID-19.

V usage is TRBV7-9 and J usage is TRBJ2-5; 8 bases map to TRBD2. The CDR3 covers 15 residues. Unmatched junction bases numbered 12, after V lost 5 bases and J lost 7 bases. The germline CDR1 and CDR2 sequences are SEHNR and FQNEAQ (reference sequence). CDR3 nucleotide sequence: TGTGCCAGCAGCCTTCTTAGCGGGGAACGGGGGACCCAGTACTTC. Translated: CASSLLSGERGTQYF.

The chain employs TRBV21-1 and TRBJ1-1. TRBV21-1 is a pseudogene locus. The CDR3 spans 14 residues. Here the CDR3 DNA reads TGTGCCAGCAGCAAAAACGGGAGGGGCACTGAAGCTTTCTTT. This sequence encodes CASSKNGRGTEAFF.

This sequence joins TRBV19 and TRBJ1-6, with 9 bases aligning to TRBD1. The CDR3 is made up of 15 amino acids. J was trimmed by 5 bases and V by 7 bases; bases with no gene match: 6. CDR1 LNHDA and CDR2 SQIVND come from the germline V gene (reference sequence). The CDR3 protein is CASTTRTGDNSPLHF. CDR3 sequence (DNA): TGTGCCAGTACTACCCGGACAGGGGATAATTCACCCCTCCACTTT.

The V call is TRBV29-1, the J call TRBJ2-7; perhaps TRBD2 as D (6 bases). There are 13 residues in the CDR3. Germline V gene data show CDR1 as SQVTM and CDR2 as ANQGSEA. V dropped 4 bases and J dropped 0 bases, with 10 bases sitting between them. The CDR3, as DNA: TGCAGCGTTGGTGGGGGGAGCTCCTACGAGCAGTACTTC. It specifies CSVGGGSSYEQYF.

This clone was counted a single time. The rearrangement links TRBV5-5 to TRBJ1-5; no definite D call. V lost 0 bases to trimming and J lost 0 bases, with 7 bases between them. CDR3 length equals 15 residues. The V gene's germline CDR1 is SGHKS and CDR2 YYEKEE (reference sequence). The DNA of the CDR3 is TGTGCCAGCAGCTTGGGAGATACTAGCAATCAGCCCCAGCATTTT. This translates into CASSLGDTSNQPQHF.

This sequence joins TRBV10-1 and TRBJ2-2; weak D call: TRBD2 (5 bases). The CDR3 runs to 14 residues. Trimming pared 4 bases from V and 7 bases from J, leaving 13 bases between. The germline CDR1 and CDR2 sequences are WNHNN and SYGVQD (reference sequence). CDR3 residues: CASSANNGGGELFF. Here the CDR3 DNA reads TGCGCCAGCAGTGCCAACAATGGAGGCGGGGAGCTGTTTTTT.

This clone has a handful of counts. The gene calls are TRBV12-5 and TRBJ2-1; 8 bases are shared with TRBD2. The germline V gene has CDR1 LGHNT and CDR2 FRNRAP. After removal of 4 bases from V and 0 bases from J, the junction contained 8 bases not matched to a gene. This CDR3 contains 17 residues. The CDR3 loop reads CASGYFPGTSSYNEQFF. The CDR3 coding sequence is TGTGCTAGTGGTTATTTCCCGGGGACTAGCTCCTACAATGAGCAGTTCTTC.

The chain joins TRBV11-2 to TRBJ2-5, with a tentative D call TRBD2 (7 bases). Germline CDR1 is SGHAT and CDR2 is FQNNGV. Trimming stripped 3 bases from V and 1 base from J, with 12 bases between. This CDR3 has 15 amino acids. The CDR3 region is CASSLGGGLQETQYF. CDR3 in DNA: TGTGCCAGCAGCTTGGGCGGGGGCCTCCAAGAGACCCAGTACTTC.

The chain recombines TRBV7-9 with TRBJ2-7; D may be TRBD1 (6 bases). CDR1 is SEHNR, CDR2 FQNEAQ, per germline (reference sequence). The CDR3 extends over 13 amino acids. V was cut by 1 base and J by 6 bases, with 10 bases left in between. The CDR3 loop reads CASSLGQGFEQYF. CDR3 sequence (DNA): TGTGCCAGCAGCTTAGGTCAGGGGTTCGAGCAGTACTTC.

The chain uses TRBV6-1 and TRBJ2-3, with 7 positions matching TRBD1. CDR1 MNHNS and CDR2 SASEGT come from the germline V gene. The CDR3 has 15 residues. Unmatched junction bases numbered 3, after V lost 1 base and J lost 2 bases. The CDR3 DNA is TGTGCCAGCAGTGAAGAGGGGGCGGTCACAGATACGCAGTATTTT. This translates into CASSEEGAVTDTQYF.

In DNA form, the CDR3 reads TGTGCCAGTAGTTCCCCTAGCGGGGGTACTAGCACAGATACGCAGTATTTT. Translated: CASSSPSGGTSTDTQYF. The chain employs TRBV19 and TRBJ2-3; 10 bases are a match to TRBD2. There are 17 residues in the CDR3. Per the germline V gene, CDR1 is LNHDA and CDR2 is SQIVND (reference sequence). The trim removed 5 bases at V and 0 bases at J, leaving 8 bases unmatched.

V gene TRBV4-2 combines with J gene TRBJ2-7; 8 nucleotides line up with TRBD1. This CDR3 region has 15 residues. In germline, CDR1 is LGHNA, CDR2 YNFKEQ. V dropped 1 base and J dropped 2; count of bases not matched to a gene: 4. CDR3 nucleotides: TGTGCCAGCAGCCAAGCCGGGACAGGAGCCTACGAGCAGTACTTC. Amino acids: CASSQAGTGAYEQYF.

V is TRBV9 and J is TRBJ2-5; D gene unclear. Germline assignment: CDR1 SGDLS and CDR2 YYNGEE. CDR3 length: 13 residues. Trimming removed 1 base from V and 5 bases from J, with 9 bases in between. CDR3 protein: CASSVNSRETQYF. CDR3 bases: TGTGCCAGCAGCGTAAACTCCCGGGAGACCCAGTACTTC.

This rearrangement joins TRBV18 to TRBJ2-5; tentative D call: TRBD2 (7 bases). The CDR3 is 16 amino acids. V dropped 1 base and J dropped 1 base, with 13 bases sitting between them. Germline-derived CDR1 and CDR2 are KGHSH and LQKENI. In DNA, the CDR3 is TGTGCCAGCTCACCACGGGCGGGGGCAATCCAAGAGACCCAGTACTTC. It yields the protein CASSPRAGAIQETQYF.